This TCR beta chain was observed in a study of T cell responses to AZD1222 COVID-19 vaccine. Overall study results and limits: Repertoire samples came only from after the peak T cell response. Baseline serology detected seropositivity in only five to seven AZD1222 recipients. Among the donors, most were white British and more were female, and clonal diversity was possibly underestimated.

Germline trimming cut 2 bases from V and 10 bases from J; bases unmatched to any gene: 3. This CDR3 is built from 12 residues. Assay: immunoSEQ multiplex PCR; the TCRdb copy retains only in-frame clones and omits some. The sample consists of about 100,000 clones, roughly nine tenths of them appearing once. With regard to this clone: The antigen remains undetermined.

The receptor's source is an adult in good health. J is TRBJ1-1 and V is TRBV12-3 or TRBV12-4, with 8 bases lining up with TRBD1. Sequencing used peripheral blood, obtained on day 0 of AZD1222 vaccination. CDR3 protein: CASSLQGARAFF. The CDR3 DNA follows: TGTGCCAGCAGTTTACAGGGGGCAAGAGCTTTCTTT.